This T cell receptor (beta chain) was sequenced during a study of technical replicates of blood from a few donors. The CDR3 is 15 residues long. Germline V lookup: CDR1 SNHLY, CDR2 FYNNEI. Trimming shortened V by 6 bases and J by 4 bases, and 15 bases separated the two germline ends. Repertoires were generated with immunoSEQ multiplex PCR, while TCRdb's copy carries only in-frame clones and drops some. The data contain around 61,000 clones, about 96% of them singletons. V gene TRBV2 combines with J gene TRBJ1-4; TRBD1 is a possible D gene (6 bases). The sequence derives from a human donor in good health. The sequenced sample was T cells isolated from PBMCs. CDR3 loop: CASRAPGQYNEKLFF. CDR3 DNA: TGTGCCAGCAGGGCCCCGGGACAATATAATGAAAAACTGTTTTTT.